This T cell receptor (beta chain) originates from a study of blood T cell repertoires in COVID-19 (TCRdb year 2020). For context, the study as a whole: Samples covering the acute and convalescent phases of COVID-19 were provided by collaborators in the United States, Italy and Spain. Sample metadata almost always included a de-identified subject ID, COVID-19 status, age in years and sex. The dataset comprised deeply sampled blood TCRbeta repertoires from subjects exposed to, actively infected with, or recovered from COVID-19. The material from the prospective study consisted of cDNA or gDNA derived from T cells, B-cell-depleted T cells, or PBMCs. The samples were drawn from the first 160 participants of the ongoing ImmuneRACE study and from more than 1,000 subjects provided by 6 global collaborators. A freely available public database, intended as a resource for researchers studying the immune response to SARS-CoV-2, is where the repertoires were released. Where HLA class I and class II types were available, the types were taken from metadata supplied by the sample provider, not from assay-based typing.

A second Seattle source provided samples from volunteer blood donors who had recovered from COVID-19. Whole blood was collected in K2EDTA tubes by collaborating institutions according to the institutions' own protocols. For TCRbeta analysis, collaborator samples were shipped as frozen whole blood, as isolated PBMCs, or as DNA extracted from either sample type. TCRbeta CDR3 regions were amplified from genomic DNA by means of the immunoSEQ Assay, a bias-controlled multiplex PCR. The original pipeline was this. The number of nucleated cells in each sample was estimated from the amplification of reference gene primers within the assay. To quantify the absolute abundance of each unique TCRbeta CDR3 rearrangement, sequence reads were collapsed and filtered. For each sample, productive Simpson clonality was calculated by taking the square root of Simpson's diversity index across productive rearrangements. In TCRdb, the immuneACCESS table is reduced to in-frame sequences with V and J assigned. These tables do not hold every clone; where another copy was compared, an unresolved V gene accounts for under half, and the others remain unexplained. D and trimming were read from the DNA, whereas the V and J calls and clone size are those reported in that table. Across this sample there are about 310,000 clones, with about 87% seen only once. The ten largest clonotypes hold less than 9.5% of the sample.

Comments on this clone: Its recognized antigen is unknown. No quality values exist for individual bases; no much larger clone is one base distant.

Including cysteine and phenylalanine, the CDR3 has 15 amino acids. Kept here is only the CDR3 DNA, which spans 45 bases and is read in frame from base 1. V ends up 4 bases short and J 2 bases short, with an unmatched junction base count of 2. The germline V gene encodes CDR1 LGHNA and CDR2 YSLEER. The investigation overall reported the following: The amount of clinical and demographic metadata varied by source and participant and was provided uncurated.

This TCR was sampled from a woman between 45 and 65 years old who had recovered from COVID-19. Sample: peripheral blood. The sequence is built from TRBV4-3 and TRBJ2-1, and 10 junctional nucleotides match TRBD2. Here is the DNA: TGCGCCAGCAGCCTAGCGGGAGGTGCCTACAATGAGCAGTTCTTC. It encodes CASSLAGGAYNEQFF.